A single sample is the source of the 27 T cell receptor beta chains below, sequenced in a study of blood T cell repertoires in COVID-19. Libraries were prepared by immunoSEQ multiplex PCR; TCRdb keeps only in-frame clonotypes and omits some of them. Counted here are 170,000 or so clones, about 87% occurring once; the ten biggest clones make up roughly an eighth. Input material: peripheral blood. The receptor source for this set is a woman between 65 and 79 years old with COVID-19, enrolled during active disease.

The genes are TRBV11-2 and TRBJ2-7, with a tentative D call TRBD2 (6 bases). Germline lookup yields CDR1 SGHAT and CDR2 FQNNGV. Trimming removed 3 bases at V and 0 bases at J, with 15 bases between. CDR3 size: 16 residues. CDR3 region: CASSFSGLKSSYEQYF. The CDR3 DNA reads TGTGCCAGCAGCTTCTCGGGACTCAAGTCCTCCTACGAGCAGTACTTC. Combining the CDR3 with reference TRBV11-2 and TRBJ2-7 gives the whole variable domain EAGVAQSPRYKIIEKRQSVAFWCNPISGHATLYWYQQILGQGPKLLIQFQNNGVVDDSQLPKDRFSAERLKGVDSTLKIQPAKLEDSAVYLCASSFSGLKSSYEQYFGPGTRLTVT.

CDR3 bases: TGTGCCAGCAGCTTAGCTGGTAGCGGACTCTACGAGCAGTACTTC. It encodes CASSLAGSGLYEQYF. The gene calls are TRBV7-9 and TRBJ2-7, with a tentative D call TRBD2 (6 bases). CDR1 and CDR2 from the germline V gene are SEHNR and FQNEAQ (reference sequence). Trimming cost V 0 bases and J 3 bases, with 12 bases left between them. The CDR3 sequence is 15 residues long.

The table lists this clone with a few counts. This chain connects TRBV11-1 to TRBJ1-6, with D hard to call. There are 14 residues in the CDR3. V lost 4 bases to trimming and J lost 4 bases, with 8 bases between them. The germline gives CDR1 SGHAT, CDR2 FQDESV (reference sequence). The chain's CDR3 is CASSWWQYNSPLHF. The CDR3 coding sequence is TGTGCCAGCAGCTGGTGGCAGTATAATTCACCCCTCCACTTT.

This clone was seen a few times. The chain uses TRBV13 and TRBJ2-7, with D tentatively TRBD2 (6 bases). The CDR3 length is 17 residues. Per the germline V gene, CDR1 is PRHDT and CDR2 is FYEKMQ (reference sequence). Deletions cut 1 base from V and 0 bases from J, with 16 bases between. CDR3: CASSLAGGGLTSYEQYF. CDR3 coding DNA: TGTGCCAGCAGCTTAGCCGGTGGGGGACTGACCTCCTACGAGCAGTACTTC.

This chain connects TRBV11-3 to TRBJ2-1; TRBD2 agrees at 9 bases. This CDR3 spans 17 amino acids. Unmatched junction bases numbered 12, after V lost 0 bases and J lost 9 bases. Germline CDR1 and CDR2: SGHNT and YENEEA. The CDR3 protein is CASSLDRGLARGREQFF. CDR3 DNA: TGTGCCAGCAGCTTAGATCGAGGACTAGCGAGGGGTCGTGAGCAGTTCTTC.

V gene TRBV7-9 combines with J gene TRBJ2-2, with 9 nucleotides matching TRBD2. V dropped 2 bases and J dropped 4; count of bases not matched to a gene: 5. The CDR3 has 16 residues. In germline, CDR1 is SEHNR, CDR2 FQNEAQ (reference sequence). The CDR3 bases are TGTGCCAGCAGCTTATTGGTGACTAGCGGCACCGGGGAGCTGTTTTTT. Translated: CASSLLVTSGTGELFF.

The gene calls are TRBV3-1 (or the pseudogene TRBV3-2) and TRBJ2-7, with 11 bases fitting TRBD1. The CDR3 contains 17 residues. Germline lookup yields CDR1 LGHDT and CDR2 YNNKEL (reference sequence). V trimming: 3 bases; J trimming: 4 bases; junction bases outside the gene matches: 11. CDR3 amino acids: CASSQDRGPFSSYEQYF. DNA for the CDR3: TGTGCCAGCAGCCAGGACAGGGGGCCATTCTCTAGTTACGAGCAGTACTTC.

The rearrangement uses TRBV28 and TRBJ2-2; TRBD2 matches at 7 bases. CDR3 length: 15 amino acids. Trimming took 7 bases from V and 5 from J; bases not matched to a gene: 10. CDR1 is MDHEN, CDR2 SYDVKM, per germline. CDR3 residues: CASKRREMWTGELFF. The CDR3 DNA reads as TGTGCCAGCAAACGGCGGGAGATGTGGACCGGGGAGCTGTTTTTT. Together with reference TRBV28 and TRBJ2-2, the CDR3 gives the full variable domain: DVKVTQSSRYLVKRTGEKVFLECVQDMDHENMFWYRQDPGLGLRLIYFSYDVKMKEKGDIPEGYSVSREKKERFSLILESASTNQTSMYLCASKRREMWTGELFFGEGSRLTVL.

This clone has just one count. The chain has TRBV5-1 and TRBJ1-2, with a possible D match to TRBD1 (6 bases). Germline CDR1 SGHRS, CDR2 YFSETQ. With 0 bases removed from V and 4 bases from J, the gap between germline ends came to 10 bases. This CDR3 has 14 amino acids. For the CDR3, the DNA is TGCGCCAGCAGCTTGGCCATGGACAGCTATGGCTACACCTTC. This encodes CASSLAMDSYGYTF.

The CDR3: CASSLTENYGYTF. For the CDR3, the DNA is TGTGCCAGCAGTTTGACAGAAAACTATGGCTACACCTTC. V and J are TRBV2 and TRBJ1-2; D might be TRBD1 (5 bases). Germline V lookup: CDR1 SNHLY, CDR2 FYNNEI. The CDR3 contains 13 residues. Trimming pared 5 bases from V and 2 bases from J, leaving 9 bases between.

The chain uses TRBV9 and TRBJ1-3, with D tentatively TRBD1 (6 bases). The CDR3 contains 15 residues. Trimming cost V 3 bases and J 2 bases, with 12 bases left between them. Germline loops: CDR1 SGDLS, CDR2 YYNGEE. The CDR3 sequence is CASSASRGPGNTIYF. The CDR3 DNA is TGTGCCAGCAGCGCTTCCAGGGGACCTGGAAACACCATATATTTT.

The gene calls are TRBV11-3 and TRBJ2-7; perhaps TRBD1 as D (5 bases). The CDR3 runs 13 residues. Trimming took off 5 bases at V and 6 bases at J, with 14 bases between the two ends. Germline loops: CDR1 SGHNT, CDR2 YENEEA. CDR3 loop: CASSQLDRFEQYF. The CDR3 region has the DNA TGTGCCAGCAGCCAACTCGACAGATTCGAGCAGTACTTC.

The chain employs TRBV6-5 and TRBJ1-5; D ambiguous. CDR3 length equals 13 residues. The germline V and J ends were trimmed by 5 bases and 6 bases, with 11 bases remaining between them. CDR1 and CDR2 (germline): MNHEY, SVGAGI. The CDR3 DNA reads as TGTGCCAGCAGTCCCCGGAGAAGTCAGCCCCAGCATTTT. Its protein product is CASSPRRSQPQHF.

This clone came up once. The rearrangement uses TRBV10-3 and TRBJ2-7, with TRBD1 matching 8 bases. Unmatched junction bases numbered 9, after V lost 4 bases and J lost 7 bases. In germline, CDR1 is ENHRY, CDR2 SYGVKD. The CDR3 sequence is 14 residues long. Here the CDR3 DNA reads TGTGCCATCAGTGTCGGACAGGGTCTGGGTGAGCAGTACTTC. Translating it yields CAISVGQGLGEQYF.

The chain is built from TRBV6-5 and TRBJ1-1, with D possibly matching TRBD1 (5 bases). The CDR3 runs to 14 residues. The germline V and J ends were trimmed by 7 bases and 5 bases, with 17 bases remaining between them. The V gene's germline CDR1 is MNHEY and CDR2 SVGAGI. The CDR3 region is CASIRLGGGTEAFF. CDR3 nucleotide sequence: TGTGCCAGCATCAGACTTGGGGGAGGGACTGAAGCTTTCTTT.

The chain employs TRBV19 and TRBJ2-6; perhaps TRBD1 as D (6 bases). In germline, CDR1 is LNHDA, CDR2 SQIVND (reference sequence). CDR3 size: 20 residues. Trimming cost V 0 bases and J 0 bases, with 18 bases left between them. The CDR3 region has the DNA TGTGCCAGTAGTATAGATCGTCCCAACAGGGCGAGCTCTGGGGCCAACGTCCTGACTTTC. Translating gives CASSIDRPNRASSGANVLTF. Combining the CDR3 with reference TRBV19 and TRBJ2-6 gives the whole variable domain DGGITQSPKYLFRKEGQNVTLSCEQNLNHDAMYWYRQDPGQGLRLIYYSQIVNDFQKGDIAEGYSVSREKKESFPLTVTSAQKNPTAFYLCASSIDRPNRASSGANVLTFGAGSRLTVL.

V gene TRBV2 combines with J gene TRBJ2-2; D unclear. The CDR3 loop spans 14 amino acids. V was pared by 7 bases and J by 4 bases, with 13 bases between. CDR1 and CDR2 from the germline V gene are SNHLY and FYNNEI. The DNA of the CDR3 is TGTGCCAGCAAGTCTAGAATAGGCACCGGGGAGCTGTTTTTT. Translation: CASKSRIGTGELFF.

The chain couples TRBV4-1 to TRBJ2-1; tentatively, D is TRBD2 (5 bases). CDR1 MGHRA and CDR2 YSYEKL come from the germline V gene. Trimming took 1 base from V and 0 from J, leaving 16 bases between them. The CDR3 is 18 amino acids. The CDR3 DNA sequence: TGCGCCAGCAGCCAAGGGATTGTGTGGGAGCCCTCCTACAATGAGCAGTTCTTC. This gives the protein CASSQGIVWEPSYNEQFF.

This rearrangement joins TRBV6-1 to TRBJ1-5; D remains ambiguous. Germline CDR1 reads MNHNS; CDR2 reads SASEGT. This CDR3 is built from 12 residues. V was trimmed by 1 base and J by 9 bases, leaving 7 bases between them. This CDR3 reads CASSEVWAPQHF. The CDR3 DNA reads as TGTGCCAGCAGTGAAGTTTGGGCGCCCCAGCATTTT.

This sequence joins TRBV11-3 and TRBJ2-1; 9 bases fit TRBD2. The V gene end was trimmed by 5 bases and the J gene end by 5 bases; junction bases not matched to a gene: 4. The CDR3 spans 14 residues. Germline CDR1 is SGHNT and CDR2 is YENEEA. CDR3 residues: CASSVGLANNEQFF. Here the CDR3 DNA reads TGTGCCAGCAGCGTTGGACTAGCGAACAATGAGCAGTTCTTC.

V gene TRBV29-1 combines with J gene TRBJ2-1, with 8 nucleotides matching TRBD1. The ends lost 6 bases at V and 4 bases at J; junction bases unmatched: 5. The CDR3 has 13 amino acids. CDR1 is SQVTM, CDR2 ANQGSEA, per germline. This CDR3 is CSVDRDLYNEQFF. The CDR3 DNA reads TGCAGCGTGGACAGGGATCTATACAATGAGCAGTTCTTC.

The chain has TRBV11-2 and TRBJ1-6, with 9 nucleotides matching TRBD1. This CDR3 is built from 16 residues. Germline CDR1 and CDR2: SGHAT and FQNNGV. After removal of 3 bases from V and 9 bases from J, the junction contained 9 bases not matched to a gene. For the CDR3, the DNA is TGTGCCAGCAGCTTTCCTACAGGGGGCGTAGGTTCACCCCTCCACTTT. Translation: CASSFPTGGVGSPLHF.

The chain joins TRBV5-1 to TRBJ1-1; D is uncertain. With 4 bases removed from V and 0 bases from J, the gap between germline ends came to 13 bases. Germline CDR1 and CDR2: SGHRS and YFSETQ. The CDR3 is 15 residues long. The CDR3 sequence: CASSQGRELNTEAFF. The CDR3 DNA is TGCGCCAGCAGCCAAGGACGGGAGTTGAACACTGAAGCTTTCTTT.

This rearrangement joins TRBV19 to TRBJ2-7, with a tentative D call TRBD1 (7 bases). Trimming pared 1 base from V and 2 bases from J, leaving 12 bases between. The germline V gene encodes CDR1 LNHDA and CDR2 SQIVND (reference sequence). The CDR3 has 15 residues. CDR3: CASSIGQGGPYEQYF. The CDR3 DNA is TGTGCCAGTAGTATAGGACAGGGAGGACCCTACGAGCAGTACTTC.

V and J are TRBV19 and TRBJ2-7; 7 positions agree with TRBD2. V dropped 5 bases and J dropped 1; count of bases not matched to a gene: 8. The CDR3 runs 15 residues. Germline CDR1 is LNHDA and CDR2 is SQIVND (reference sequence). The CDR3 sequence is CASSWAGDASYEQYF. The DNA of the CDR3 is TGTGCCAGTAGTTGGGCGGGGGATGCGTCCTACGAGCAGTACTTC.

This clone was seen once. The rearrangement uses TRBV3-1 (or the pseudogene TRBV3-2) and TRBJ2-7; TRBD2 is a possible D gene (6 bases). With 2 bases removed from V and 1 base from J, the gap between germline ends came to 18 bases. This CDR3 has 17 residues. Germline values: CDR1 LGHDT, CDR2 YNNKEL (reference sequence). The CDR3: CASSQPLTRSGSYEQYF. The CDR3 DNA follows: TGTGCCAGCAGCCAACCCCTGACTAGGAGTGGTTCCTACGAGCAGTACTTC.

The rearrangement joins TRBV7-9 to TRBJ2-1, with 8 bases aligning to TRBD2. Per germline, CDR1 SEHNR and CDR2 FQNEAQ (reference sequence). V shed 2 bases, J shed 8 bases, and the junction held 8 bases outside the gene matches. The CDR3 contains 15 residues. The CDR3 sequence: CASSLKAGEVDEQFF. CDR3 nucleotides: TGTGCCAGCAGCTTAAAAGCGGGAGAGGTGGATGAGCAGTTCTTC.